This T cell receptor (beta chain) originates from a study of beta chain features in type 1 diabetes. Trimming removed 1 base from V and 8 bases from J; junction bases left unmatched: 4. The CDR3 loop spans 15 amino acids. Germline V lookup: CDR1 SNHLY, CDR2 FYNNEI. Averaging roughly 120 mL, one heparinised blood draw was given by each donor. As every portion of the isolated RNA was reverse transcribed, the sequencing read expressed TCRB transcripts. Only in-frame clones appear in the TCRdb table, and some are missing; sequencing was by immunoSEQ multiplex PCR. The table lists fewer than 300,000 clones, roughly 20% of them singletons. General study points: Individuals with type 1 diabetes displayed fewer insertions and more deletions at VDJ junctions. Significant though moderate, a shortening of TCRB CDR3s appeared in all four CD4+ subsets of Type 1 diabetes patients.

This clone was seen a few times. The antigen is not known. V is TRBV2 and J is TRBJ1-6, with 8 bases lining up with TRBD1. The clonotype was recovered from a woman in her thirties or forties with type 1 diabetes. What was sequenced was naive CD4+ T cells from blood. The CDR3 DNA is TGTGCCAGCAGTGAAGAGGCAGGGGGCGATTCACCCCTCCACTTT. It yields the protein CASSEEAGGDSPLHF.